The present T cell receptor (beta chain) was sequenced within a study of T cells in Graves' hyperthyroidism and ophthalmopathy. The study's findings and limits: By a 13 V-J model, ophthalmopathy was set apart from stable hyperthyroidism.

TCR beta CDR3 sequences were amplified from RNA transcripts. The TCR CDR3 first-round RT-PCR relied on the HTBI primer set. TCRdb re-called the multiplex PCR reads with MiXCR, one entry per CDR3 protein. The data contain fewer than 900,000 distinct CDR3 sequences, 15% to 20% of them singletons. Lactation, pregnancy, other autoimmune disease or uncontrolled infection excluded patients. Each diagnosis was grounded in clinical symptoms, serum thyroxine and TRAb, thyroid ultrasound, and orbital computed tomography. V shed 2 bases and J 6 bases; nucleotides not matched to a gene: 5. The CDR3 length is 15 residues. The germline CDR1 and CDR2 sequences are MNHNS and SASEGT. This clonotype has ten or more counts. Its antigen is unknown.

This clonotype originated in a man aged 18 to 30 with Graves' hyperthyroidism. Sequences were obtained from blood. The rearrangement joins TRBV6-1 to TRBJ2-1; 9 bases agree with TRBD2. The CDR3 nucleotides read TGTGCCAGCAGTGAACGTAGCGGGGGACCCAATGAGCAGTTCTTC. This gives the protein CASSERSGGPNEQFF.